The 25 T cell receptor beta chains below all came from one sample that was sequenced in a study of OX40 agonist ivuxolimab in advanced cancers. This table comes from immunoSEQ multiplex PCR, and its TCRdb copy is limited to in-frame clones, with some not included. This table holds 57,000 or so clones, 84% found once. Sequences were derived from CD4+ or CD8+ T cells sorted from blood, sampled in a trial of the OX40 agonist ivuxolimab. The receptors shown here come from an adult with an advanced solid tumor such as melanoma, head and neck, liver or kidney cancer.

CDR3 sequence (DNA): TGTGCCAGCAGCCCCGGGATCCTAAATGAGCAGTTCTTC. Its protein is CASSPGILNEQFF. The gene calls are TRBV11-3 and TRBJ2-1; weak D call: TRBD2 (5 bases). V gave up 5 bases and J gave up 7 bases, with 12 bases separating them. CDR3 length equals 13 residues. Looked up from germline, CDR1 is SGHNT and CDR2 is YENEEA.

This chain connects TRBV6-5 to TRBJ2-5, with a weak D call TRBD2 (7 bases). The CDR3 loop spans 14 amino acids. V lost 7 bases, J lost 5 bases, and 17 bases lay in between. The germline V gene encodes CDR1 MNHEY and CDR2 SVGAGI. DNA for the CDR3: TGTGCCAGCATCCCTCCGGGGGGCGGGGAGACCCAGTACTTC. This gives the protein CASIPPGGGETQYF.

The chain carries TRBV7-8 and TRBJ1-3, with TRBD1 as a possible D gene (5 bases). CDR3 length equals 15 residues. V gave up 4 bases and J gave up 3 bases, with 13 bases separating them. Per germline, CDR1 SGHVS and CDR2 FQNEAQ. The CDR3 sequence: CASSSVGDFGNTIYF. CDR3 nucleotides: TGTGCCAGCAGCTCCGTGGGGGACTTTGGAAACACCATATATTTT.

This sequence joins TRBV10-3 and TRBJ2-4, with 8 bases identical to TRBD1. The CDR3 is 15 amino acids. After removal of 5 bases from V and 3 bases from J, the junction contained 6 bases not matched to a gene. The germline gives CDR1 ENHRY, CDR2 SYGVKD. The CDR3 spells CAISSQGAHKNIQYF. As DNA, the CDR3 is TGTGCCATCAGTAGCCAGGGGGCGCACAAAAACATTCAGTACTTC.

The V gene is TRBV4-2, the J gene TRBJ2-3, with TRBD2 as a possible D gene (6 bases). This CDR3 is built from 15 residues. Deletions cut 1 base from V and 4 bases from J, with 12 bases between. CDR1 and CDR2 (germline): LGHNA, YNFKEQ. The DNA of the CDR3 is TGTGCCAGCAGCCAAGCCCGACTAGTTTCAGATACGCAGTATTTT. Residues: CASSQARLVSDTQYF.

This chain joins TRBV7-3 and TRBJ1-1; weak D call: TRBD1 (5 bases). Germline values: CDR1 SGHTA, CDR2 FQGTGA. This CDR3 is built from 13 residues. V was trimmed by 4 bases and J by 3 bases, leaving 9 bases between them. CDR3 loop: CASSSGRDTEAFF. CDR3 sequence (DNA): TGTGCCAGCAGCTCGGGACGAGACACTGAAGCTTTCTTT.

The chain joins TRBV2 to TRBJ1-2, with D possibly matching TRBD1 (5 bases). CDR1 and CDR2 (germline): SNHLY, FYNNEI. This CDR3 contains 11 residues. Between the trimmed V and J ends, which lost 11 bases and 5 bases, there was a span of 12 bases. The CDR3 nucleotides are TGTGCCCGTGAAGCAGGGTATGGCTACACCTTC. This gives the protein CAREAGYGYTF.

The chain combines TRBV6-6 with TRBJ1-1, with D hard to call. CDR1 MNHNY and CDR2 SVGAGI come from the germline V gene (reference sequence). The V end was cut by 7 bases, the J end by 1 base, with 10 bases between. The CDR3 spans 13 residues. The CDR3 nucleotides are TGTGCCAGCACTTGGTCCTCGAACACTGAAGCTTTCTTT. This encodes CASTWSSNTEAFF.

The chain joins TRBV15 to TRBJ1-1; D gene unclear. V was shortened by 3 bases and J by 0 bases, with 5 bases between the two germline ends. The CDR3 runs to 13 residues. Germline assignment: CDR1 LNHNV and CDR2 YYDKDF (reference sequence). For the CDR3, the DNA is TGTGCCACCAGCAGCCTCATGAACACTGAAGCTTTCTTT. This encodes CATSSLMNTEAFF. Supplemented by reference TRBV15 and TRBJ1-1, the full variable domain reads DAMVIQNPRYQVTQFGKPVTLSCSQTLNHNVMYWYQQKSSQAPKLLFHYYDKDFNNEADTPDNFQSRRPNTSFCFLDIRSPGLGDTAMYLCATSSLMNTEAFFGQGTRLTVV.

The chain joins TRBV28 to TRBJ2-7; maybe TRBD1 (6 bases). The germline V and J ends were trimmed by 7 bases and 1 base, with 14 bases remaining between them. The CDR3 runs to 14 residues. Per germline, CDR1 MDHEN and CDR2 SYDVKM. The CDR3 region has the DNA TGTGCCAGCATCCCCCGAGGGGGTTCCTACGAGCAGTACTTC. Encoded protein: CASIPRGGSYEQYF.

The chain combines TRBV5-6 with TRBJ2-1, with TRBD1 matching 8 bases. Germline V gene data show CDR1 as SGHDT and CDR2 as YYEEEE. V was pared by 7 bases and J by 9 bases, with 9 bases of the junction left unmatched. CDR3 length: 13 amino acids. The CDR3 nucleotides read TGTGCCAGCGAAGTACGACAGGGGTTTGAGCAGTTCTTC. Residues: CASEVRQGFEQFF.

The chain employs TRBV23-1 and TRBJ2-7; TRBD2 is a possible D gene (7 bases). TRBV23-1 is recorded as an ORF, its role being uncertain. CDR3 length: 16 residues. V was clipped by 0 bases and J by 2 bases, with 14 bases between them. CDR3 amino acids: CASSQSVTGRAYEQYF. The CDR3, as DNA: TGCGCCAGCAGTCAATCGGTCACAGGGAGGGCCTACGAGCAGTACTTC.

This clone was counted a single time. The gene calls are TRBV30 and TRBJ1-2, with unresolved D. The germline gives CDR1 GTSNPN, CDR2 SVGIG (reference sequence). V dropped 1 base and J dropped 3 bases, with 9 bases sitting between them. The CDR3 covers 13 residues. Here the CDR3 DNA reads TGTGCCTGGAGTGCGGGCGGGCACTATGGCTACACCTTC. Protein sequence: CAWSAGGHYGYTF.

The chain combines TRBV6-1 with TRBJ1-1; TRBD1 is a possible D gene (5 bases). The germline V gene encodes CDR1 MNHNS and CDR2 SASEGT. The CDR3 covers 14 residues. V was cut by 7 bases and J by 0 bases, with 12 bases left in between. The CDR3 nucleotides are TGTGCCAGCATGCCCTTGGGGCTGAACACTGAAGCTTTCTTT. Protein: CASMPLGLNTEAFF.

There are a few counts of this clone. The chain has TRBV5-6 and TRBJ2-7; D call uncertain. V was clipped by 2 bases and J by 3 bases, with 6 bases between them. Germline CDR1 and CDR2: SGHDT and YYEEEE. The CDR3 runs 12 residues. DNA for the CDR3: TGTGCCAGCAGCTTTGAGGACTACGAGCAGTACTTC. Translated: CASSFEDYEQYF.

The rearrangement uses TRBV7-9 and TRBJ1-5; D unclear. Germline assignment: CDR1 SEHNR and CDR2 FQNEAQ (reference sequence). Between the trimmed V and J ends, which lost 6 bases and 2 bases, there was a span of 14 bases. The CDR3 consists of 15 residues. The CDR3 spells CASSHDGLGNQPQHF. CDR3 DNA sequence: TGTGCCAGCAGTCATGACGGTTTGGGCAATCAGCCCCAGCATTTT.

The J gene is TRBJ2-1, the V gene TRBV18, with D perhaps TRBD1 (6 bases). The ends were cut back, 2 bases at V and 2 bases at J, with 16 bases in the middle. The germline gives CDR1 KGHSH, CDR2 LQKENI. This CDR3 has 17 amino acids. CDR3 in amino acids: CASSPALGGQTYNEQFF. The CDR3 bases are TGTGCCAGCTCACCAGCCTTGGGCGGACAGACCTACAATGAGCAGTTCTTC. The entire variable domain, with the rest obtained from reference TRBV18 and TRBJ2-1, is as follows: NAGVMQNPRHLVRRRGQEARLRCSPMKGHSHVYWYRQLPEEGLKFMVYLQKENIIDESGMPKERFSAEFPKEGPSILRIQQVVRGDSAAYFCASSPALGGQTYNEQFFGPGTRLTVL.

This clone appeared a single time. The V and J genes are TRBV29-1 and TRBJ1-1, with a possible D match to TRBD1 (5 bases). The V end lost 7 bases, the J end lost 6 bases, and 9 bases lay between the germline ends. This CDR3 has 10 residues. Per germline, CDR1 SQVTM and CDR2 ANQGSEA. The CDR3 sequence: CSGRDSEAFF. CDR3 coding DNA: TGCAGCGGCAGGGATTCTGAAGCTTTCTTT.

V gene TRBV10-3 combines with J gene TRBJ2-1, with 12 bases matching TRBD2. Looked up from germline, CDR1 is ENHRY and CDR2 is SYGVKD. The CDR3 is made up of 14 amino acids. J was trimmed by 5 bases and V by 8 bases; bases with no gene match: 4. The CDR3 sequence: CAIRTSGANNEQFF. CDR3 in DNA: TGTGCCATCCGGACTAGCGGGGCCAACAATGAGCAGTTCTTC.

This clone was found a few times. CDR3 amino acids: CASQSSGDNQPQHF. The CDR3 DNA sequence: TGTGCCAGCCAGTCATCCGGGGACAATCAGCCCCAGCATTTT. This chain connects TRBV19 to TRBJ1-5; D unclear. Germline V lookup: CDR1 LNHDA, CDR2 SQIVND (reference sequence). With 9 bases removed from V and 3 bases from J, the gap between germline ends came to 15 bases. The CDR3 covers 14 residues.

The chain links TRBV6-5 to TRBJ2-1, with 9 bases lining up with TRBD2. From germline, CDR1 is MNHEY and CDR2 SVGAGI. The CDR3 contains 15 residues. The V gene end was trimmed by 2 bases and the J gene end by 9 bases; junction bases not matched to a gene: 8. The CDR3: CASSYGSGRTGEQFF. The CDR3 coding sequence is TGTGCCAGCAGTTACGGTAGCGGGAGAACGGGTGAGCAGTTCTTC.

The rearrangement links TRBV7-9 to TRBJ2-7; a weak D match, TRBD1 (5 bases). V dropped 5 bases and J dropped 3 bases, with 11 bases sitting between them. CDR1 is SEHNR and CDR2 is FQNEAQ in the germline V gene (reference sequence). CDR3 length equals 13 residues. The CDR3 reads CASSLGHLYEQYF. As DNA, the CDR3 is TGTGCCAGCAGCCTAGGACACCTCTACGAGCAGTACTTC.

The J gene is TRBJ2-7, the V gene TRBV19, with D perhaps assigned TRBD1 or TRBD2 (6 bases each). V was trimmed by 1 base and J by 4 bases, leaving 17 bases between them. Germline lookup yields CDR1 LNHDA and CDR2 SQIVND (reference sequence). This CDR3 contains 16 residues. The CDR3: CASSIGGSGARYEQYF. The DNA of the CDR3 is TGTGCCAGTAGTATAGGGGGATCGGGGGCTCGTTACGAGCAGTACTTC.

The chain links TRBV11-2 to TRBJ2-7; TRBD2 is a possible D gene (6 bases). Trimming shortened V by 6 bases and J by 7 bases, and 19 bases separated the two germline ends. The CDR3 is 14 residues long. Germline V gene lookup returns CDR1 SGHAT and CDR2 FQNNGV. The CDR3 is CASRPLAGGREQYF. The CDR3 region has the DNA TGTGCCAGCAGGCCTCTAGCCGGAGGGAGGGAGCAGTACTTC.

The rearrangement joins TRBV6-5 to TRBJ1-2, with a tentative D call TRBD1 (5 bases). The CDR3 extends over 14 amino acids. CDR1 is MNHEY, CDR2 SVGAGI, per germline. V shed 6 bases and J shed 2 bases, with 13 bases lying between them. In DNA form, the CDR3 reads TGTGCCAGCAGGTCGGCCCCAGGGAACTATGGCTACACCTTC. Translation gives CASRSAPGNYGYTF.